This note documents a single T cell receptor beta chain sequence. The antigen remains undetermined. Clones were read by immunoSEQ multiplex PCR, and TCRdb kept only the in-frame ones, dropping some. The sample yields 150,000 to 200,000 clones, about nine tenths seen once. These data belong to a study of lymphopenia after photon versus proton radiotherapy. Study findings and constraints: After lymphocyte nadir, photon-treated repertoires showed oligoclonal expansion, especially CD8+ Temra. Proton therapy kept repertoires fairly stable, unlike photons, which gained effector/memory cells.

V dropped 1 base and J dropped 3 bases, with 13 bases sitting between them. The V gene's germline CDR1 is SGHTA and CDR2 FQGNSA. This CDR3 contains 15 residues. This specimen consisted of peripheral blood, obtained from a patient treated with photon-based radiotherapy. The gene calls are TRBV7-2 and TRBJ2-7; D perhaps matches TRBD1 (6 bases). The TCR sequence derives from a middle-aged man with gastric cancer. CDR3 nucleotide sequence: TGTGCCAGCAGCTTAGATCACAGGGCCAACTACGAGCAGTACTTC. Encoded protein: CASSLDHRANYEQYF. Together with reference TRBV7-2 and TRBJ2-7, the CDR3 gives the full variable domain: GAGVSQSPSNKVTEKGKDVELRCDPISGHTALYWYRQSLGQGLEFLIYFQGNSAPDKSGLPSDRFSAERTGGSVSTLTIQRTQQEDSAVYLCASSLDHRANYEQYFGPGTRLTVT.